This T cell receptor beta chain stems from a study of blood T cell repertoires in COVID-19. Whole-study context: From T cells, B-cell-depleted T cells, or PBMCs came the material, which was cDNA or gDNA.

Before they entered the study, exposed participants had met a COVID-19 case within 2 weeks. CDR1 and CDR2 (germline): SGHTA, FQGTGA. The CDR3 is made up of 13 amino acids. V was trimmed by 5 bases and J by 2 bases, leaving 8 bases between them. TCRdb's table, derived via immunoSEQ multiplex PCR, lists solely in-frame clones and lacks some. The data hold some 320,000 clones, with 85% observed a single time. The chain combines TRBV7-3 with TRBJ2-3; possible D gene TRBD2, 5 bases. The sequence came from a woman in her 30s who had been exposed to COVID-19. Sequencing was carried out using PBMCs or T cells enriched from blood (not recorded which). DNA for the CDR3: TGTGCCAGCAGCCAGCGGAACACAGATACGCAGTATTTT. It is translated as CASSQRNTDTQYF.